This is a list of T cell receptor beta chains from one sample in a study of Graves' ophthalmopathy and Graves' hyperthyroidism. TCRdb used MiXCR to reprocess the multiplex PCR reads, holding one entry per CDR3 protein. Of more than 550,000 distinct CDR3 sequences in the sample, about two fifths were seen once. Sequencing used peripheral blood. The receptors come from an adult man with Graves' ophthalmopathy. Each CDR3 is given with its conserved first and last residue.

V gene: TRBV3-1
J gene: TRBJ2-5
CDR3 protein: CASSREGGSETQYF

V gene: TRBV24-1
J gene: .
CDR3 protein: CATSDRQRTSGTDEQFF

V gene: TRBV20-1
J gene: TRBJ1-5
CDR3 protein: CSAETGGSVSQPQHF

V gene: TRBV10-3
J gene: TRBJ2-7
CDR3 protein: CASSYSGTGTFYEQYF

V gene: TRBV4-1
J gene: TRBJ2-7
CDR3 protein: CASSQDRARADEQYF

V gene: TRBV6-5
J gene: TRBJ2-5
CDR3 protein: CASSYAGTRGETQYF

V gene: TRBV15
J gene: .
CDR3 protein: CARAPGTVYEQYF

V gene: TRBV10-3
J gene: TRBJ1-1
CDR3 protein: CAISTIQGEAFF

V gene: TRBV29-1
J gene: TRBJ1-5
CDR3 protein: CSQWTGGRDQPQHF

V gene: TRBV11-1
J gene: TRBJ1-2
CDR3 protein: CAWNAAMGSGYTF

V gene: TRBV5-4
J gene: TRBJ2-2
CDR3 protein: CASSFWRSGELFF

V gene: TRBV24-1
J gene: TRBJ2-5
CDR3 protein: CATSDSYTGETQYF

V gene: TRBV7-9
J gene: TRBJ1-6
CDR3 protein: CASSLGRHTDSYNSPLHF

V gene: TRBV10-3
J gene: TRBJ1-6
CDR3 protein: CAISEKEIYNSPLHF

V gene: TRBV19
J gene: TRBJ1-1
CDR3 protein: CASSTPQGVGDEAFF

V gene: TRBV6-1
J gene: TRBJ1-6
CDR3 protein: CASSEWGARINSPLHF

V gene: TRBV20-1
J gene: TRBJ2-1
CDR3 protein: CSASGTIPEGGNEQFF

V gene: TRBV29-1
J gene: TRBJ1-1
CDR3 protein: CSELRGETEAFF

V gene: TRBV2
J gene: TRBJ1-1
CDR3 protein: CASIRQMNTEAFF

V gene: TRBV12-3/TRBV12-4
J gene: TRBJ1-1
CDR3 protein: CASSPGGVEAFF

V gene: TRBV15
J gene: TRBJ2-3
CDR3 protein: CATRGPSTDTQYF

V gene: TRBV30
J gene: TRBJ1-1
CDR3 protein: CAWSAQVGEAFF

V gene: TRBV20-1
J gene: TRBJ1-5
CDR3 protein: CSARGGRDYSNQPQHF

V gene: TRBV6-6
J gene: TRBJ1-6
CDR3 protein: CASSYNRYPVSPLHF

V gene: TRBV5-1
J gene: TRBJ1-2
CDR3 protein: CASSSGTEGYGYTF

V gene: TRBV4-1
J gene: TRBJ2-7
CDR3 protein: CASSQQKDREYEQYF

V gene: TRBV10-3
J gene: TRBJ2-7
CDR3 protein: CASSDEPDGYEQYF

V gene: TRBV10-2
J gene: TRBJ2-5
CDR3 protein: CASSDGPGRSNQPQYF

V gene: TRBV6-5
J gene: TRBJ1-4
CDR3 protein: CASSYSFRNEKLFF

V gene: TRBV7-2
J gene: TRBJ1-2
CDR3 protein: CASSPRGDSHYGYTF

V gene: TRBV7-3
J gene: TRBJ2-7
CDR3 protein: CASSSGQGRLYF

V gene: TRBV25-1
J gene: TRBJ1-1
CDR3 protein: CASSESPTRLDTEAFF

V gene: TRBV7-9
J gene: TRBJ2-2
CDR3 protein: CASSLERSGELFF

V gene: TRBV10-2
J gene: TRBJ1-1
CDR3 protein: CASSDRIGANEAFF

V gene: TRBV7-8
J gene: TRBJ2-7
CDR3 protein: CASSLDSGTSGSYEQYF

V gene: TRBV4-1
J gene: TRBJ2-7
CDR3 protein: CASSQDGGQGGYEQYF

V gene: TRBV15
J gene: TRBJ1-5
CDR3 protein: CATSRGQGAQHF

V gene: TRBV12-3/TRBV12-4
J gene: TRBJ1-2
CDR3 protein: CASSLVQDYGYTF

V gene: TRBV10-3
J gene: TRBJ1-5
CDR3 protein: CASSLTGVRGYSNQPQHF

V gene: TRBV29-1
J gene: TRBJ2-5
CDR3 protein: CSVGWAFSQETQYF

V gene: TRBV4-1
J gene: TRBJ2-7
CDR3 protein: CASSQARPGFEQYF

V gene: TRBV20-1
J gene: TRBJ2-1
CDR3 protein: CSVTGTSDYEQFF

V gene: TRBV25-1
J gene: TRBJ2-7
CDR3 protein: CASSLSTDSAYEQYF

V gene: TRBV11-2
J gene: TRBJ1-2
CDR3 protein: CTSSLGGGGYTF

V gene: TRBV6-1
J gene: TRBJ1-1
CDR3 protein: CASSVHISDTEAFF

V gene: TRBV14
J gene: TRBJ1-2
CDR3 protein: CASSPYGQGYGYTF

V gene: TRBV5-1
J gene: TRBJ1-4
CDR3 protein: CASSWTGVEKLFF

V gene: TRBV19
J gene: TRBJ1-2
CDR3 protein: CASGDRVIYGYTF

V gene: TRBV12-3/TRBV12-4
J gene: TRBJ2-2
CDR3 protein: CASLRGGRKDGELFF

V gene: TRBV4-1
J gene: TRBJ1-2
CDR3 protein: CASSSAGLSGYTF